This entry describes one TCR beta chain. Its antigen is still unknown. A junction end diverges from the germline sequence, so it may reflect a read error. TCRdb re-analysed the reads in MiXCR, keeping a single row per CDR3 protein. The repertoire consists of more than 350,000 distinct CDR3 sequences, with 31% occurring once and the leading ten covering 12% to 15%. The entry originates in a study of T cell repertoires in cytomegalovirus infection. Study-wide context: TCR beta signatures that were public indicated CMV infection and matching HLA type.

Germline values: CDR1 MNHNY, CDR2 SVGAGI (reference sequence). The CDR3 spans 16 residues. Study outcomes and limitations: Summed frequency of public TCR beta families distinguished CMV carriers with the relevant HLA.

The TCR comes from a human donor in good health (CMV status not recorded). Some clones in this sample may be carry-over from other donors' samples. This rearrangement joins TRBV6-6 to TRBJ2-3; TRBD2 matches 7 bases. The source material was PBMCs. DNA for the CDR3: TGTGCCATCAGTTACTCTGGGAGGGGAAATACAGATACGCAGTATTTT. Its protein product is CAISYSGRGNTDTQYF.